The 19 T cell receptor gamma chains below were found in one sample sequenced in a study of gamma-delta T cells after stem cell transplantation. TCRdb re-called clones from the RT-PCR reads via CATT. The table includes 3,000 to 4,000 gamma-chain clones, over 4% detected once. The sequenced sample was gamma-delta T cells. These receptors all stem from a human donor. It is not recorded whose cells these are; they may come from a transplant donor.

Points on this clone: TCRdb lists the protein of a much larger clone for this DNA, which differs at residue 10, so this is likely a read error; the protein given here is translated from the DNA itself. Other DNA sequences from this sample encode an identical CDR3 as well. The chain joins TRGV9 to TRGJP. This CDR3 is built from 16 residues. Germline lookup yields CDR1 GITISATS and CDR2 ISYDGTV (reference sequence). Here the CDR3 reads CALWEVGELDKKIKVF. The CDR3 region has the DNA TGTGCCTTGTGGGAGGTAGGAGAGTTGGACAAAAAAATCAAGGTATTT.

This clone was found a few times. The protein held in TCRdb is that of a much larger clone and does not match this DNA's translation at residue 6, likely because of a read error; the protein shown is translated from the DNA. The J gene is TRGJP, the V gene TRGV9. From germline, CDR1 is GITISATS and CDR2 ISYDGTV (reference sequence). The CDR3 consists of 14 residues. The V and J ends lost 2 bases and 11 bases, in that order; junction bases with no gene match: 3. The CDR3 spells CALWEGVGKKIKVF. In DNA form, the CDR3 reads TGTGCCTTGTGGGAGGGGGTGGGCAAAAAAATCAAGGTATTT.

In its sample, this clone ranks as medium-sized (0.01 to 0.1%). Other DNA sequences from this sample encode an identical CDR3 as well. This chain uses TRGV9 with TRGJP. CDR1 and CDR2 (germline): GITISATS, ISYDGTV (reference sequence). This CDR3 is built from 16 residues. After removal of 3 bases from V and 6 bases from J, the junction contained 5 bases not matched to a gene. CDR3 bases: TGTGCCTTGTGGGAGCCACGAGAGTTGGGCAAAAAAATCAAGGTATTT. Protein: CALWEPRELGKKIKVF.

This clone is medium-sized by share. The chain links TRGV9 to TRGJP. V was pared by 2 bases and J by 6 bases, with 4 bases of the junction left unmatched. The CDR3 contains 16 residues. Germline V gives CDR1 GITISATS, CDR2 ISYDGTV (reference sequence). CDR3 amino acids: CALWEGVELGKKIKVF. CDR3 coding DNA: TGTGCCTTGTGGGAGGGTGTAGAGTTGGGCAAAAAAATCAAGGTATTT.

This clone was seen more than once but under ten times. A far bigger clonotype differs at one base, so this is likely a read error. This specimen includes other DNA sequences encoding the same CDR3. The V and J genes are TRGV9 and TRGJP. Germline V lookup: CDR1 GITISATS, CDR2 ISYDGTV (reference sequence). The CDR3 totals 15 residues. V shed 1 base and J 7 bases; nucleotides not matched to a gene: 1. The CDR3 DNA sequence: TGTGCCTTGTGGGAGGTCGAGTTGGGCAAAAAAATCAAGGTATTT. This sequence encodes CALWEVELGKKIKVF.

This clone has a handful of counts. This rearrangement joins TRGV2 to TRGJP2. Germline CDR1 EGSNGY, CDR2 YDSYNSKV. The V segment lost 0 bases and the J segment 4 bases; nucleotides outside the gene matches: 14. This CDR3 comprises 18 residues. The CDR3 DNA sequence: TGTGCCACCTGGGACGGGGGGGGAGGGTCAGATAGTGATTGGATCAAGACGTTT. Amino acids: CATWDGGGGSDSDWIKTF.

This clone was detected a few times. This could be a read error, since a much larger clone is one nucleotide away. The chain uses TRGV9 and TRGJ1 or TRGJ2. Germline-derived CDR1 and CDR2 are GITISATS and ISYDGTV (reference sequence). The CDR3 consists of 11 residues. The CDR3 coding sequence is TGTGCCTTGCGGGAGGTGGATAAGAAACTCTTT. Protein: CALREVDKKLF.

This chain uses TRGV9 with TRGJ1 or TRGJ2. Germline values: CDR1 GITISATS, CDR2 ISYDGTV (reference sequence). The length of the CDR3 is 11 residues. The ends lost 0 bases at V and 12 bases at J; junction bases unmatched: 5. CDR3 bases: TGTGCCTTGTGGGAGGTGGAGGGGAAACTCTTT. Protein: CALWEVEGKLF.

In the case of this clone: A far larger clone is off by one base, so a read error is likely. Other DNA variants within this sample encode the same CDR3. The chain's CDR3 is CATWANGGSDWIKTF. CDR3 bases: TGTGCCACCTGGGCGAATGGGGGTAGTGATTGGATCAAGACGTTT. The V gene is TRGV8, the J gene TRGJP2. This CDR3 is 15 amino acids long. In germline, CDR1 is VENAVY, CDR2 YDSYNSRV. The J segment lost 3 bases and the V segment lost 5 bases, leaving 9 bases of the junction unmatched.

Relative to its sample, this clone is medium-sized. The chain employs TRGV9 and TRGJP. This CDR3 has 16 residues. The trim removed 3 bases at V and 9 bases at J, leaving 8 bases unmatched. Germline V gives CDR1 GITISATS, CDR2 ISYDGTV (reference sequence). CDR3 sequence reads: CALWEPGVLGKKIKVF. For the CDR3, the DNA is TGTGCCTTGTGGGAGCCGGGCGTGTTGGGCAAAAAAATCAAGGTATTT.

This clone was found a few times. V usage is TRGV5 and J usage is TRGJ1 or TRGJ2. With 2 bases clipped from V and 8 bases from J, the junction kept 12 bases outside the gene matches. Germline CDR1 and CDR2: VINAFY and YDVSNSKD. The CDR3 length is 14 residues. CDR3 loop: CATWDKGIGNKKLF. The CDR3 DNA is TGTGCCACCTGGGACAAGGGAATAGGCAATAAGAAACTCTTT.

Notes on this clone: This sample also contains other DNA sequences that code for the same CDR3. Here the CDR3 reads CALWESELGKKIKVF. In DNA, the CDR3 is TGTGCCTTGTGGGAGTCTGAGTTGGGCAAAAAAATCAAGGTATTT. The chain recombines TRGV9 with TRGJP. The CDR3 length is 15 residues. The germline CDR1 and CDR2 sequences are GITISATS and ISYDGTV (reference sequence). V was pared by 3 bases and J by 7 bases, with 3 bases of the junction left unmatched.

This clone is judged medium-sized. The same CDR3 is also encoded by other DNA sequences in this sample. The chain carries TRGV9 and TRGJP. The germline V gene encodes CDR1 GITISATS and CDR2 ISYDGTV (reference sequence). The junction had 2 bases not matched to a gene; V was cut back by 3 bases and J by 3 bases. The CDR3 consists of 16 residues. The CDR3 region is CALWEPQELGKKIKVF. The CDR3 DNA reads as TGTGCCTTGTGGGAGCCGCAAGAGTTGGGCAAAAAAATCAAGGTATTT.

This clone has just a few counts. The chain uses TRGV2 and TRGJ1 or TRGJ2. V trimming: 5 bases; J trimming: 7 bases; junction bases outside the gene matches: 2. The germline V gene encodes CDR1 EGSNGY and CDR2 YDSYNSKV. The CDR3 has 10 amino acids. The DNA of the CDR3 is TGTGCCACCTGGGGCTATAAGAAACTCTTT. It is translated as CATWGYKKLF.

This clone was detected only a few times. CDR3 amino acids: CATWDRRGKLF. CDR3 nucleotides: TGTGCCACCTGGGACAGGCGGGGGAAACTCTTT. This rearrangement joins TRGV3 to TRGJ1 or TRGJ2. Germline-derived CDR1 and CDR2 are VTNTFY and YDVSTARD (reference sequence). The CDR3 has 11 amino acids. V lost 0 bases and J lost 12; bases outside the gene matches: 5.

The CDR3 region is CALWDRGELGKKIKVF. CDR3 nucleotides: TGTGCCTTGTGGGACCGGGGGGAGTTGGGCAAAAAAATCAAGGTATTT. The chain joins TRGV9 to TRGJP. The CDR3 has 16 residues. The germline CDR1 and CDR2 sequences are GITISATS and ISYDGTV (reference sequence). The V and J ends lost 4 bases and 7 bases, in that order; junction bases with no gene match: 7.

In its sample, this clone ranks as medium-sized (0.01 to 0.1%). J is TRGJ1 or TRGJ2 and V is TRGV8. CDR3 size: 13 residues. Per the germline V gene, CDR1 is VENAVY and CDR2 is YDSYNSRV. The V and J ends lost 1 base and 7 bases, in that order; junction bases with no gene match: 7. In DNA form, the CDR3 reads TGTGCCACCTGGGATAGAGGAGGGTATAAGAAACTCTTT. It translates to CATWDRGGYKKLF.

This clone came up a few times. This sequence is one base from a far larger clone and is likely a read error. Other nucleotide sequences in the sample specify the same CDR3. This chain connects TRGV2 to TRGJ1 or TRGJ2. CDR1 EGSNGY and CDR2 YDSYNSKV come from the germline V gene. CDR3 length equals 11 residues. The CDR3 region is CATWDGGKKLF. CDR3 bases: TGTGCTACCTGGGACGGAGGGAAGAAACTCTTT.

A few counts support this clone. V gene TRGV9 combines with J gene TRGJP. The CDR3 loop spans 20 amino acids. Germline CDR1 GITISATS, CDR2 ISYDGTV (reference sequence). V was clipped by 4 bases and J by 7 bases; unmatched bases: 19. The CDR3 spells CALWEPSTTMDELGKKIKVF. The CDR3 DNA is TGTGCCTTGTGGGAACCTTCTACAACCATGGACGAGTTGGGCAAAAAAATCAAGGTATTT.